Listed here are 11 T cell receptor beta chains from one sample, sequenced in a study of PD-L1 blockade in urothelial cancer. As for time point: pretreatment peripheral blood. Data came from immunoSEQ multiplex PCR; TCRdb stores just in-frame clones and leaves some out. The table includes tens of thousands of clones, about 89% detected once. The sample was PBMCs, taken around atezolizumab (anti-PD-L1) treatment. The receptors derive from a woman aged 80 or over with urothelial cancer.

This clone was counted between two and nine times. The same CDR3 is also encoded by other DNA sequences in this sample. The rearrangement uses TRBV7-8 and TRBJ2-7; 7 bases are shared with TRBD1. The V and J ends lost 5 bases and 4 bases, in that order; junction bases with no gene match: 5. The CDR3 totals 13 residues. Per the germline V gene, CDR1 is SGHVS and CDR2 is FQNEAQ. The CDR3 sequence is CASSPGQIYEQYF. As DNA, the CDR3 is TGTGCCAGCAGCCCGGGACAGATTTACGAGCAGTACTTC.

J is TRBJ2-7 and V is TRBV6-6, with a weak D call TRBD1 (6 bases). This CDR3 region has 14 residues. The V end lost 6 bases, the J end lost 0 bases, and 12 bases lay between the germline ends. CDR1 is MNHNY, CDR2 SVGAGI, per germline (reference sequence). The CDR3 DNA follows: TGTGCCAGCAGCCTACAGGGAACCTCCTACGAGCAGTACTTC. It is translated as CASSLQGTSYEQYF.

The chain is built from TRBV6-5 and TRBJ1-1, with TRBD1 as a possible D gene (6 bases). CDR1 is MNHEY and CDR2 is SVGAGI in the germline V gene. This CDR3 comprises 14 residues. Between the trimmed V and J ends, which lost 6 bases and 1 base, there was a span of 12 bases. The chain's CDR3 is CASRKQGANTEAFF. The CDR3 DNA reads TGTGCCAGCAGGAAACAGGGTGCGAACACTGAAGCTTTCTTT.

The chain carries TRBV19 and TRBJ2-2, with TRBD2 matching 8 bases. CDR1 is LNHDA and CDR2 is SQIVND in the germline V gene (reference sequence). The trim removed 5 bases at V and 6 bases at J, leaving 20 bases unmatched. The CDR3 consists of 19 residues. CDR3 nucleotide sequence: TGTGCCAGTAGTCAAGATAGGGGGAACAGCGGGAGAACGCCCGGGGAGCTGTTTTTT. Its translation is CASSQDRGNSGRTPGELFF.

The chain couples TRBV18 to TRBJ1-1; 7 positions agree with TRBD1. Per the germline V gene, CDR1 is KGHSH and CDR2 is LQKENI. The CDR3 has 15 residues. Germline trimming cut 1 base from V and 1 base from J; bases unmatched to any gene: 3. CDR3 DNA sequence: TGTGCCAGCTCACCACTTGACAGGGAGAACACTGAAGCTTTCTTT. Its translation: CASSPLDRENTEAFF.

DNA of the CDR3: TGCGCCAGCAGCTCAAACAGGGGCGAGCAGTACTTC. It yields the protein CASSSNRGEQYF. The genes are TRBV5-1 and TRBJ2-7, with 7 bases identical to TRBD1. Germline CDR1 is SGHRS and CDR2 is YFSETQ. V was pared by 3 bases and J by 6 bases, with 3 bases of the junction left unmatched. This CDR3 is built from 12 residues.

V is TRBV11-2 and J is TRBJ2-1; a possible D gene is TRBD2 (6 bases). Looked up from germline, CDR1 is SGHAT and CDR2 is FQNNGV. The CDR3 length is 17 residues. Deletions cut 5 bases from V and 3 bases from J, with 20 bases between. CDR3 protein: CASSPIGGTPIYNEQFF. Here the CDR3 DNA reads TGTGCCAGCAGCCCAATTGGGGGGACCCCGATCTACAATGAGCAGTTCTTC.

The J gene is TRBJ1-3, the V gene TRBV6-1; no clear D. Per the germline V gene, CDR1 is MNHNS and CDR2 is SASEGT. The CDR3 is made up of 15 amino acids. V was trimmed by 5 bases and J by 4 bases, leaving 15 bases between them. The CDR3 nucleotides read TGTGCCAGCAGTCCCTACAGTGGGTCGGGAAACACCATATATTTT. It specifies CASSPYSGSGNTIYF.

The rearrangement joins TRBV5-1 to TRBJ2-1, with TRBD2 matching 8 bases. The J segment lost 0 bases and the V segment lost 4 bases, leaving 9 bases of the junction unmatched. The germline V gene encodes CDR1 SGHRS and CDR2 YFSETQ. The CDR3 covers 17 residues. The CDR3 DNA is TGCGCCAGCAGCCTTCGAGAACTAGCGGCCTCCTACAATGAGCAGTTCTTC. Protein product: CASSLRELAASYNEQFF.

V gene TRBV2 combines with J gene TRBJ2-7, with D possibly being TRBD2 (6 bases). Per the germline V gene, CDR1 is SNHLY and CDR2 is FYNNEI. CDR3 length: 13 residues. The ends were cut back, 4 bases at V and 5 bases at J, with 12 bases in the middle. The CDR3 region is CASSAEGRNEQYF. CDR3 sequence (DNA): TGTGCCAGCAGTGCGGAGGGCCGGAACGAGCAGTACTTC.

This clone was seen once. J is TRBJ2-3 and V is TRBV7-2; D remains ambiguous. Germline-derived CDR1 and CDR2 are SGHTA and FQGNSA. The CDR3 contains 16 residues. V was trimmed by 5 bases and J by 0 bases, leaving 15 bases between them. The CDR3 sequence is CASSPLSPPSTDTQYF. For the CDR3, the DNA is TGTGCCAGCAGCCCCCTCAGTCCTCCTAGCACAGATACGCAGTATTTT.